This TCR beta chain is drawn from a study of blood T cell repertoires in COVID-19. Background on the study: Italy, Spain and the United States were the sources of the convalescent and acute COVID-19 samples. T cells, B-cell-depleted T cells, or PBMCs provided the cDNA or gDNA that served as material.

In the original analysis: The assay estimated nucleated cells by amplifying reference gene primers. Generated by immunoSEQ multiplex PCR, the TCRdb table keeps only in-frame clones and is missing some. Clone size and the V and J calls come from that table; the DNA yielded D and trimming. The table lists 20,000 to 25,000 clones, roughly 90% of them singletons. The specimen was peripheral blood. This sequence originates from a human donor in a cohort sampled during active COVID-19.

Here the CDR3 reads CASSLNRGEEQFF. The CDR3 DNA reads as TGCGCCAGCAGCCTGAACAGGGGAGAAGAGCAGTTCTTC. The V call is TRBV4-1, the J call TRBJ2-1, with 7 bases fitting TRBD1. CDR1 is MGHRA, CDR2 YSYEKL, per germline. The CDR3 runs to 13 residues. The V segment lost 4 bases and the J segment 10 bases; nucleotides outside the gene matches: 7.